The text below deals with one T cell receptor beta chain. This clonotype was observed many times. Its antigen is unknown. Base qualities are not at hand, and no much larger clone is one base apart. Germline trimming amounts to 3 bases on V and 6 bases on J, with 6 as the count of junction bases outside the gene matches. For CDR1 and CDR2, the germline V gene (reference sequence) lists DFQATT and SNEGSKA. The CDR3 contains 13 residues, cysteine and phenylalanine counted. The CDR3 DNA has 39 bases and is translated from base 1. These data originate in a study of molecular identifiers for immune sequencing clone quantification (dated 2018 in TCRdb). Regarding the complete study: In a replicate experiment, RNA from roughly 20,000 or 100,000 naive CD8 T cells was split into five aliquots, four of which were sequenced. This methods study benchmarked molecular-identifier clustering-based TCR repertoire sequencing (MIDCIRS) and TCR RNA copy counting, using CD8 T cells to do so. General study outcomes and caveats: About 2.9 recovered TCR RNA copies per cell were obtained by modeling, versus roughly 9.1 by digital PCR, implying a capture efficiency of about 30%. The naive libraries included spiked-in Jurkat TCR RNA (around 9 copies' worth), and this RNA is not part of the donor repertoire. Even against a background of about a million naive CD8 T cells, spiked-in Jurkat TCR RNA amounting to a single cell's worth was reported to be detectable. Highly expanded clone sizes could be underestimated because identical TCR molecules may share a barcode. Clones above 20 RNA copies held over 97% of molecules in CMV-specific effector cells but under 1% in naive cells. When barcode sub-clustering was omitted, TCR diversity was inflated by chimeric consensus sequences, with chimeras reaching as high as 47%.

Libraries of naive CD8 T cells were built from anywhere between about 18,000 and 1,000,000 sorted cells, with 10%, 30% or 50% of the purified RNA used. On a BD FACSAria II, naive CD8 T cells were FACS-sorted as CD8+CD4-CCR7+CD45RA+ and collected into RLT Plus buffer. To test detection sensitivity, Jurkat RNA equal to ten TCR copies was added to samples of roughly 18,000-1,000,000 naive CD8 T cells. Enrichment of CD8 T cells was done with RosetteSep CD8+ T Cell Enrichment Cocktail plus Ficoll-Paque, and ACK red cell lysis came afterward. Libraries were constructed by PCR. The sequencing machine was an Illumina HiSeq 4000. Bulk TCR libraries were generated as previously described, with the TCR primers listed in Table S5 used. The Qiagen AllPrep DNA/RNA kit was used to purify total RNA. Before analysis, reads from multiple sequencing runs of one library were combined. The paper's data handling went like this. Reads were retained only if their TCR constant sequence matched exactly, and those retained reads were trimmed to 150 nt and grouped according to their 12-nt molecular barcodes. Reads in each barcode group were sub-clustered using a 15% Levenshtein threshold, and a quality-weighted consensus sequence was built for each RNA molecule. Non-functional sequences were discarded, and so were lower-count sequences lying one edit away from another sequence. Based on a fit of two negative binomial distributions, barcode sub-clusters having less than 20% of the maximum read count were discarded. Using fastp at Q25 and MiXCR, TCRdb reprocessed the public reads and kept productive beta chains. Entries that share a CDR3 protein sequence are merged under the most common genes and DNA. TCRdb, not the authors, supplied the V and J calls. The sample includes about 320,000 distinct CDR3 sequences, with over 20% observed a single time. The top ten constitute 0.7% to 0.9% of the sample.

Sequences were obtained from naive CD8+ T cells from blood, with Jurkat cell RNA spiked in. Explained via the paper, the cell subset or site label denotes: FACS-sorted CD8+CD4-CCR7+CD45RA+ naive T cells. This receptor was obtained from a human donor in good health. Some libraries in this study had Jurkat cell RNA spiked in. Recombination linked TRBV20-1 to TRBJ1-1; the junction holds 8 bases that match TRBD1. The CDR3 region: CSARKQGDAEAFF. Read as DNA, the sequence is TGCAGTGCTAGGAAACAGGGGGACGCTGAAGCTTTCTTT.